This is a list of T cell receptor beta chains from one sample in a study of regulatory T cells in long-lasting Graves disease. MiXCR, run by TCRdb on the multiplex PCR reads, gives a single entry per CDR3 protein. The sample records fewer than 550,000 distinct CDR3 sequences, approximately 21% being singletons. The sequenced sample was peripheral blood mononuclear cells (PBMCs), obtained when the disease was refractory, from a patient treated with antithyroid drugs. These receptors were obtained from a female donor with Graves disease. Both conserved end residues are part of each CDR3. Each record gives: V gene, clone size, D gene, J gene, CDR3 protein, CDR3 DNA. D genes are given only for firm matches. Expanded clones get a size class; other rows say once, few or many, or leave the size out.

TRBV25-1	few	TRBD1	TRBJ2-7	CASSAGQGFYEQYF	TGTGCCAGCAGTGCGGGACAGGGGTTCTACGAGCAGTACTTC
TRBV2	.	.	TRBJ1-5	CASSVLEGEPQHF	TGTGCCAGCAGTGTACTGGAAGGGGAGCCCCAGCATTTT
TRBV28	many	TRBD1	TRBJ2-7	CASSLDRDPYEQYF	TGTGCCAGCAGTTTAGACAGGGACCCCTACGAGCAGTACTTC
TRBV2	many	TRBD1	TRBJ1-4	CASRQDTGVEKLFF	TGTGCCAGCAGACAAGATACAGGGGTTGAAAAACTGTTTTTT
TRBV20-1	once	.	TRBJ1-1	CSARDRKSEAFF	TGCAGTGCTAGAGATCGGAAAAGCGAAGCTTTCTTT
TRBV12-3/TRBV12-4	many	.	TRBJ1-5	CASSQAYSNQPQHF	TGTGCCAGCAGCCAGGCTTATAGCAATCAGCCCCAGCATTTT
TRBV7-7	.	.	TRBJ2-5	CASSLGPPGPAGETQYF	TGTGCTAGCAGCTTAGGCCCCCCCGGGCCGGCGGGGGAGACCCAGTACTTC
TRBV6-5	many	.	TRBJ1-5	CASSYVAHQPQHF	TGTGCCAGCAGTTACGTAGCCCATCAGCCCCAGCATTTT
TRBV7-2	.	.	TRBJ2-7	CASSPQSGALYEQYF	TGTGCCAGCAGCCCCCAGAGCGGAGCCCTCTACGAGCAGTACTTC
TRBV7-3	.	.	TRBJ1-1	CASRLTVNTEAFF	TGTGCCAGCAGGCTGACAGTGAACACTGAAGCTTTCTTT
TRBV10-2	few	.	TRBJ1-2	CASSPTLAGGTTYGYTF	TGCGCCAGCAGCCCGACCCTAGCTGGCGGGACCACCTATGGCTACACCTTC
TRBV29-1	.	.	TRBJ2-1	CSGGGLAGPRFNEQFF	TGCAGCGGTGGGGGTCTGGCGGGACCACGATTCAATGAGCAGTTCTTC
TRBV28	.	TRBD2	TRBJ2-7	CASSSGTSGDHYEQYF	TGTGCCAGCAGCTCTGGGACTAGCGGGGACCACTACGAGCAGTACTTC
TRBV12-3/TRBV12-4	few	TRBD1	TRBJ2-1	CASSSGRDRDYNEQFF	TGTGCCAGCAGTTCCGGCCGGGACAGGGACTACAATGAGCAGTTCTTC
TRBV4-1	.	.	TRBJ2-7	CASSQGPRDSYEQYF	TGCGCCAGCAGCCAAGGGCCCCGTGACTCCTACGAGCAGTACTTC
TRBV27	once	.	TRBJ2-3	CASSSPPPRHGTQYF	TGTGCCAGCAGTTCCCCGCCTCCCAGGCACGGTACGCAGTATTTT
TRBV11-2	.	.	TRBJ1-3	CASSLEVRSSGNTIYF	TGTGCCAGCAGCTTAGAAGTTAGGTCCTCTGGAAACACCATATATTTT
TRBV11-3	many	.	TRBJ1-1	CASSNMRNTEAFF	TGTGCCAGCAGTAATATGAGGAACACTGAAGCTTTCTTT
TRBV6-1	many	.	TRBJ1-5	CASSEDGAQPQHF	TGTGCCAGCAGTGAAGATGGGGCTCAGCCCCAGCATTTT
TRBV24-1	.	.	TRBJ1-2	CATSGRIGDYGYTF	TGTGCCACCAGTGGTCGGATAGGGGACTATGGCTACACCTTC
TRBV7-9	few	TRBD1	TRBJ1-4	CASSLRQGEEKLFF	TGTGCCAGCAGCCTCCGACAGGGGGAGGAAAAACTGTTTTTT
TRBV18	.	.	TRBJ2-5	CASSLGVTETQYF	TGTGCCAGCTCCCTGGGAGTCACGGAGACCCAGTACTTC
TRBV27	many	TRBD1	TRBJ2-5	CASSTGAGDQETQYF	TGTGCCAGCTCGACAGGGGCAGGGGACCAAGAGACCCAGTACTTC
TRBV7-2	.	TRBD1	TRBJ1-2	CASRPDRGNYGYTF	TGTGCCAGCAGGCCCGACAGGGGGAACTATGGCTACACCTTC
TRBV28	.	TRBD1	TRBJ2-4	CASSLGQGVWNIQYF	TGTGCCAGCAGCCTAGGACAGGGGGTTTGGAACATTCAGTACTTC
TRBV29-1	few	.	TRBJ1-2	CSVDVSLAGGGYGYTF	TGCAGCGTTGATGTTTCTCTCGCGGGCGGGGGCTATGGCTACACCTTC
TRBV30	many	.	TRBJ1-1	CAWSVVGDTEAFF	TGTGCCTGGAGTGTTGTGGGCGACACTGAAGCTTTCTTT
TRBV20-1	.	TRBD2	TRBJ2-4	CSVAPGLAVAKNIQYF	TGCAGTGTAGCCCCGGGACTAGCGGTAGCCAAAAACATTCAGTACTTC
TRBV9	few	.	TRBJ2-7	CASSTQQRDEQYF	TGTGCCAGCAGCACTCAACAAAGGGACGAGCAGTACTTC
TRBV2	many	.	TRBJ2-5	CASSPLEDHGTQYF	TGTGCCAGCAGTCCACTAGAGGACCATGGGACCCAGTACTTC
TRBV27	many	.	TRBJ1-2	CASSFGANYGYTF	TGTGCCAGCAGTTTTGGGGCCAACTATGGCTACACCTTC
TRBV3-1	many	.	TRBJ2-5	CASSPVEETQYF	TGTGCCAGCAGCCCGGTTGAAGAGACCCAGTACTTC
TRBV11-2	many	TRBD1	TRBJ1-2	CASSSHMDRGYGYTF	TGTGCCAGCAGCTCGCATATGGACAGGGGCTATGGCTACACCTTC
TRBV29-1	many	TRBD1	TRBJ1-2	CSVEKTGDGYTF	TGCAGCGTTGAAAAGACAGGGGATGGCTACACCTTC
TRBV7-2	few	TRBD1	TRBJ1-2	CASNRDRGGYTF	TGTGCCAGCAACCGGGACAGAGGTGGCTACACCTTC
TRBV19	few	.	TRBJ1-6	CASSIAPGSNSPLHF	TGTGCCAGTAGCATCGCGCCTGGGTCGAATTCACCCCTCCACTTT
TRBV12-3/TRBV12-4	.	.	TRBJ2-3	CASSTAGDTQYF	TGTGCCAGCAGTACCGCGGGGGATACGCAGTATTTT
TRBV4-1	.	.	TRBJ2-4	CASSQAGKRNF	TGCGCCAGCAGCCAAGCCGGGAAAAGAAACTTC
TRBV20-1	.	TRBD2	TRBJ2-7	CSARDVETSASYEQYF	TGCAGTGCTAGAGATGTGGAGACTAGCGCCTCCTACGAGCAGTACTTC
TRBV3-1	.	.	TRBJ1-1	CASSQENGAGTEAFF	TGTGCCAGCAGCCAAGAGAATGGGGCTGGCACTGAAGCTTTCTTT
TRBV6-1	.	.	TRBJ1-2	CASSTDRSPSNYGYTF	TGTGCCAGCAGCACCGACAGGTCCCCGTCAAACTATGGCTACACCTTC
TRBV2	many	TRBD1	TRBJ1-5	CASSRDRAGNQPQHF	TGTGCCAGTTCGCGGGACAGGGCTGGGAATCAGCCCCAGCATTTT
TRBV5-1	many	TRBD1	TRBJ1-5	CASSWTGGNQPQHF	TGTGCCAGCAGTTGGACAGGGGGCAATCAGCCCCAGCATTTT
TRBV27	.	TRBD1	TRBJ1-1	CASSLTGGFTEAFF	TGTGCCAGCAGTCTTACAGGGGGATTCACTGAAGCTTTCTTT
TRBV30	many	.	TRBJ2-5	CAWSPRETQYF	TGTGCCTGGAGTCCAAGGGAGACCCAGTACTTC
TRBV28	many	.	TRBJ2-2	CATRAPGHTGELFF	TGTGCCACTAGGGCCCCCGGGCATACCGGGGAGCTGTTTTTT
TRBV6-5	many	.	TRBJ1-5	CASSLMGNSNQPQHF	TGTGCCAGCAGTTTAATGGGAAATAGCAATCAGCCCCAGCATTTT
TRBV27	.	.	TRBJ2-1	CASSFRPIPANEQFF	TGTGCCAGCAGTTTTCGACCTATCCCGGCCAATGAGCAGTTCTTC
TRBV12-3/TRBV12-4	many	.	TRBJ1-2	CASSPMRGANYGYTF	TGTGCCAGCAGTCCCATGAGGGGGGCGAACTATGGCTACACCTTC